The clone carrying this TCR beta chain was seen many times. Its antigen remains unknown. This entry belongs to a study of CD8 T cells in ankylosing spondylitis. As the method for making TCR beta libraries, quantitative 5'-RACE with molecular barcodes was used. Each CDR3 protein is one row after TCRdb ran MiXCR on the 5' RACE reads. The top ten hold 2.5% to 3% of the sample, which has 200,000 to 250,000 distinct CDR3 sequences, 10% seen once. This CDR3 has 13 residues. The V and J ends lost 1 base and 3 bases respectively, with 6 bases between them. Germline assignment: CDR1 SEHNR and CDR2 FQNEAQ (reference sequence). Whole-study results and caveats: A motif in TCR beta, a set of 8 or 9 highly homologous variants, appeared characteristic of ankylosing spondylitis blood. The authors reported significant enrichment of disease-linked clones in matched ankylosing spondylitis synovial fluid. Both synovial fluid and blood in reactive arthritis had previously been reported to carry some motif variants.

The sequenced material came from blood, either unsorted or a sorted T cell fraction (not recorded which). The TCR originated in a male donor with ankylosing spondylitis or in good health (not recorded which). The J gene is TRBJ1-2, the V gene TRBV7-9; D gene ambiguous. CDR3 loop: CASSLGFDYGYTF. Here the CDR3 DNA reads TGTGCCAGCAGCTTAGGGTTTGACTATGGCTACACCTTC.